The 5 T cell receptor beta chains in this list originate from one sample, sequenced in a study of follicular helper T cells after annual influenza vaccination. Profiling relied on immunoSEQ multiplex PCR, and the TCRdb table lists in-frame clones only, not all of them. The sample lists more than 9,000 clones, 65% to 85% occurring once. Specified time point: 2015-2016 season, pre-vaccination. The starting material was CXCR5+ CD38- circulating T follicular helper cells from blood, obtained on the day of influenza vaccination. Subset specified: circulating Tfh, non-naive CD4+CXCR5+PD-1+ (ICOS+CD38+ or ICOS-CD38-). These receptors were taken from an adult who received the influenza vaccine.

The gene calls are TRBV30 and TRBJ1-4; possible D gene TRBD1, 5 bases. The V gene's germline CDR1 is GTSNPN and CDR2 SVGIG (reference sequence). V was cut by 1 base and J by 7 bases, with 10 bases left in between. The CDR3 spans 13 residues. CDR3 region: CAWSEGRGEKLFF. CDR3 coding DNA: TGTGCCTGGAGTGAGGGACGGGGTGAAAAACTGTTTTTT. The full variable domain, completed using reference TRBV30 and TRBJ1-4, is SQTIHQWPATLVQPVGSPLSLECTVEGTSNPNLYWYRQAAGRGLQLLFYSVGIGQISSEVPQNLSASRPQDRQFILSSKKLLLSDSGFYLCAWSEGRGEKLFFGSGTQLSVL.

The V and J genes are TRBV2 and TRBJ1-2; 7 positions match TRBD1. V dropped 5 bases and J dropped 7; count of bases not matched to a gene: 10. Germline CDR1 SNHLY, CDR2 FYNNEI. The CDR3 has 14 residues. CDR3 sequence (DNA): TGTGCCAGCAGTCCCATCGACAGGGCGGGTGGCTACACCTTC. This translates into CASSPIDRAGGYTF.

The V call is TRBV5-1, the J call TRBJ2-7; TRBD1 matches 11 bases. The junction had 8 bases not matched to a gene; V was cut back by 4 bases and J by 5 bases. The CDR3 has 15 amino acids. Germline CDR1 is SGHRS and CDR2 is YFSETQ. CDR3 protein: CASSPRGTGGHEQYF. The DNA of the CDR3 is TGCGCCAGCAGCCCCCGAGGGACAGGGGGTCACGAGCAGTACTTC.

The J gene is TRBJ1-3, the V gene TRBV28; D call uncertain. Deletions cut 8 bases from V and 4 bases from J, with 12 bases between. There are 13 residues in the CDR3. CDR1 is MDHEN and CDR2 is SYDVKM in the germline V gene. This CDR3 is CASLREAGNTIYF. The CDR3 DNA reads as TGTGCCAGCCTCCGGGAAGCCGGAAACACCATATATTTT. Complete variable domain (other parts from reference TRBV28 and TRBJ1-3): DVKVTQSSRYLVKRTGEKVFLECVQDMDHENMFWYRQDPGLGLRLIYFSYDVKMKEKGDIPEGYSVSREKKERFSLILESASTNQTSMYLCASLREAGNTIYFGEGSWLTVV.

The chain recombines TRBV5-4 with TRBJ2-3; possible D gene TRBD2, 6 bases. CDR1 and CDR2 from the germline V gene are SGHNT and YYREEE (reference sequence). The CDR3 is 15 residues long. V shed 0 bases and J shed 1 base, with 9 bases lying between them. Here the CDR3 DNA reads TGTGCCAGCAGCTTGGGCGGGGAGCGCACAGATACGCAGTATTTT. Its translation: CASSLGGERTDTQYF.